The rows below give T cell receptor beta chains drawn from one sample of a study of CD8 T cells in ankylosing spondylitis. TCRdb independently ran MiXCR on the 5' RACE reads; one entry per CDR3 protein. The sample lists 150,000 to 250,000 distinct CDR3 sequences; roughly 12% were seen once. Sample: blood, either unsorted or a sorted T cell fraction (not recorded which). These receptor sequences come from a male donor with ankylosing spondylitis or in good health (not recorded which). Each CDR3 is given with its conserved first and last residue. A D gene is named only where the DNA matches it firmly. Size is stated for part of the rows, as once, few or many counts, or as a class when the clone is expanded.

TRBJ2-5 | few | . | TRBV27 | CARSRQFQETQYF | TGTGCCAGGTCAAGACAGTTCCAAGAGACCCAGTACTTC
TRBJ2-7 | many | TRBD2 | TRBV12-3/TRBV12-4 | CASSPTSGPYEQYF | TGTGCCAGCAGTCCCACTAGCGGCCCCTACGAGCAGTACTTC
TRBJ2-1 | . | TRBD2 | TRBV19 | CASSFSHQRGPYNEQFF | TGTGCCAGTAGTTTCTCACACCAGCGGGGCCCCTACAATGAGCAGTTCTTC
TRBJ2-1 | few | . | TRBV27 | CASSLGAANEQFF | TGTGCCAGCAGTTTAGGGGCCGCCAATGAGCAGTTCTTC
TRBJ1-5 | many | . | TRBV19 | CASRNLGGGNQPQHF | TGTGCCAGTAGGAACCTGGGGGGTGGCAATCAGCCCCAGCATTTT
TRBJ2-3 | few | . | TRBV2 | CASSEGPRDRPSTDTQYF | TGTGCCAGCAGTGAGGGTCCCCGGGACCGTCCTAGCACAGATACGCAGTATTTT
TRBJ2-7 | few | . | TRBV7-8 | CASSDRENPTYEQYF | TGTGCCAGCAGCGACCGGGAAAACCCTACTTACGAGCAGTACTTC
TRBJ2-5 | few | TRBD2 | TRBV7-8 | CASSWASGAQYF | TGTGCCAGCAGCTGGGCTAGCGGGGCGCAGTACTTC
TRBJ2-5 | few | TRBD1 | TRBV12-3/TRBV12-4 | CASSPDRGPGETQYF | TGTGCCAGCAGCCCCGACAGGGGGCCCGGCGAGACCCAGTACTTC
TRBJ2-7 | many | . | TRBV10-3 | CATKQGAYEQYF | TGTGCCACCAAGCAGGGAGCCTACGAGCAGTACTTC
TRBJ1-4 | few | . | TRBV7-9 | CASSSAINEKLFF | TGTGCCAGCAGCTCCGCTATTAATGAAAAACTGTTTTTT
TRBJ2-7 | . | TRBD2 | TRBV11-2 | CASRRRAGVGRSSYEQYF | TGTGCCAGCAGGCGTAGGGCGGGTGTCGGGAGGAGCTCCTACGAGCAGTACTTC
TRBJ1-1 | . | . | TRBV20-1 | CSARGTWGTEAFF | TGTAGTGCTAGAGGGACTTGGGGGACTGAAGCTTTCTTT
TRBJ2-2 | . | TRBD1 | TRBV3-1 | CASSQDRDRTNTGELFF | TGTGCCAGCAGCCAAGATAGGGACAGGACGAACACCGGGGAGCTGTTTTTT
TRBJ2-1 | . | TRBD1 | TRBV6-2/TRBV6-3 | CASSYSPTDRIYNEQFF | TGTGCCAGCAGTTACTCCCCAACGGACAGGATTTACAATGAGCAGTTCTTC
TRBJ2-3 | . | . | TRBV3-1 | CASSPDSRQVTDTQYF | TGTGCCAGCAGCCCGGACTCCCGGCAAGTCACAGATACGCAGTATTTT
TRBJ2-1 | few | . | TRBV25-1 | CASRDGSSYNEQFF | TGTGCCAGCAGAGACGGTAGCTCCTACAATGAGCAGTTCTTC
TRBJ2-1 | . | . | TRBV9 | CASSVGGGFYNEQFF | TGTGCCAGCAGCGTCGGGGGAGGATTCTACAATGAGCAGTTCTTC
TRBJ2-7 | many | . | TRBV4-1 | CASSQEFEQYF | TGCGCCAGCAGCCAAGAGTTCGAGCAGTACTTC
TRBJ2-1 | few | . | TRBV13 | CASAPSGSAANEQFF | TGTGCCAGCGCCCCCTCAGGGAGCGCGGCCAATGAGCAGTTCTTC
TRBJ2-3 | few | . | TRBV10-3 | CAISELSDTQYF | TGTGCCATCAGTGAGCTTTCAGATACGCAGTATTTT
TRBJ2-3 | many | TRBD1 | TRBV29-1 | CSVDRDISTDTQYF | TGCAGCGTCGACAGGGATATTAGCACAGATACGCAGTATTTT
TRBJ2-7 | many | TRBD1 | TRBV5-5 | CASTTGQGLYEQYF | TGTGCCAGCACCACCGGACAGGGTCTCTACGAGCAGTACTTC
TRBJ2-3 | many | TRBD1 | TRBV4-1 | CASSQEYGQGVGDTQYF | TGCGCCAGCAGCCAAGAGTATGGGCAGGGGGTTGGAGATACGCAGTATTTT
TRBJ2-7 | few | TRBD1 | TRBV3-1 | CASSPIPGQGAYYYEQYF | TGTGCCAGCAGCCCAATCCCCGGACAGGGGGCATACTACTACGAGCAGTACTTC
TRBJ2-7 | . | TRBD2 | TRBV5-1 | CASSLGLASGSLHEQYF | TGCGCCAGCAGCTTGGGGTTGGCTAGCGGGAGTCTGCACGAGCAGTACTTC
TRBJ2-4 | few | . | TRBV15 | CATSGSGIRNIQYF | TGTGCCACCAGCGGATCAGGGATTCGAAACATTCAGTACTTC
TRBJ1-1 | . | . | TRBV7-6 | CASSSSTGLHTEAFF | TGTGCCAGCAGCTCTTCTACAGGGTTACACACTGAAGCTTTCTTT
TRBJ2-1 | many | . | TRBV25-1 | CATLAGEQFF | TGTGCCACCCTGGCGGGGGAGCAGTTCTTC
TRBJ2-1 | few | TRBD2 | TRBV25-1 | CASSEYGILAGGGEQFF | TGTGCCAGCAGTGAATATGGGATACTAGCGGGGGGGGGTGAGCAGTTCTTC
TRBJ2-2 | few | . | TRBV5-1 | CASSWGDAGELFF | TGCGCCAGCAGCTGGGGGGATGCCGGGGAGCTGTTTTTT
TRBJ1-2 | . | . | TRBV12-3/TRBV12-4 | CASSLVADYGYTF | TGTGCCAGCAGTTTAGTGGCGGACTATGGCTACACCTTC
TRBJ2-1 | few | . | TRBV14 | CASSRDSDSYNEQFF | TGTGCCAGCAGCCGGGACTCCGACTCCTACAATGAGCAGTTCTTC
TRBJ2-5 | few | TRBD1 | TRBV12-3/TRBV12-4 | CASSSQGAGETQYF | TGTGCCAGCAGTTCTCAGGGGGCGGGGGAGACCCAGTACTTC
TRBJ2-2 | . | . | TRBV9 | CASSANPSGENTGELFF | TGTGCCAGCAGCGCGAACCCGAGTGGGGAGAACACCGGGGAGCTGTTTTTT
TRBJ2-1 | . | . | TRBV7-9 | CASSSNRDSYNEQFF | TGTGCCAGCAGCTCTAACCGGGACTCCTACAATGAGCAGTTCTTC
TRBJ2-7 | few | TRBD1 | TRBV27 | CASSVTGGEQYF | TGTGCCAGCAGTGTGACAGGGGGTGAGCAGTACTTC
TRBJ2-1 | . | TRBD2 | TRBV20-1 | CSARDLAGTDVTEQFF | TGCAGTGCTAGAGACCTAGCGGGAACCGATGTGACGGAGCAGTTCTTC
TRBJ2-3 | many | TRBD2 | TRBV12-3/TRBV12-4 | CASSSGLAGVEDTQYF | TGTGCCAGCAGTTCGGGACTAGCGGGAGTTGAAGATACGCAGTATTTT
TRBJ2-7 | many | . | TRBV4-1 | CASSQGGGKGTTYEQYF | TGCGCCAGCAGCCAAGGTGGAGGCAAGGGTACAACCTACGAGCAGTACTTC
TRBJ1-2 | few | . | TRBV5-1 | CASSLDGAYGYTF | TGCGCCAGCAGCTTGGACGGCGCCTATGGCTACACCTTC
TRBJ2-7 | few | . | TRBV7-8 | CASSRANEQYF | TGTGCCAGCAGCAGGGCGAACGAGCAGTACTTC
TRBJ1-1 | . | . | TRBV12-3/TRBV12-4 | CASSLAGGVTEAFF | TGTGCCAGCAGTTTAGCGGGCGGGGTCACTGAAGCTTTCTTT
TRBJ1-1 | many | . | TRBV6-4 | CASSDREDTEAFF | TGTGCCAGCAGTGACAGGGAGGACACTGAAGCTTTCTTT
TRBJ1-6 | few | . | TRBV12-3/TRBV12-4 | CASSFFLGQYNSPLHF | TGTGCCAGCAGTTTCTTCTTGGGTCAGTATAATTCACCCCTCCACTTT
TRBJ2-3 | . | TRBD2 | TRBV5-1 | CASSPGGGAFLTDTQYF | TGCGCCAGCAGCCCGGGCGGGGGGGCCTTTCTCACAGATACGCAGTATTTT
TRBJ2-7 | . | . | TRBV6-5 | CASSYGAGGNEQYF | TGTGCCAGCAGTTACGGGGCAGGTGGTAACGAGCAGTACTTC